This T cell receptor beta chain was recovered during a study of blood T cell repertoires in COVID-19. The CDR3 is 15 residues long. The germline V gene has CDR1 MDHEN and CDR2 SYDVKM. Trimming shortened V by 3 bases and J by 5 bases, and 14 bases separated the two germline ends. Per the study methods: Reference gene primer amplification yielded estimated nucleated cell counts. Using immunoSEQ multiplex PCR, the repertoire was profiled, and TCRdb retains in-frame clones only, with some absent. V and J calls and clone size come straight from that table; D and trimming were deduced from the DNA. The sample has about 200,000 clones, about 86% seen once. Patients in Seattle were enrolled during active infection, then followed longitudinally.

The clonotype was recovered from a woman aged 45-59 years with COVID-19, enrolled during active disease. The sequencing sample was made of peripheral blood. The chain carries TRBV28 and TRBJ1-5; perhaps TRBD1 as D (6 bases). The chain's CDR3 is CASSFRGGGDQPQHF. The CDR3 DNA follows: TGTGCCAGCAGTTTTAGGGGGGGAGGCGATCAGCCCCAGCATTTT.